This T cell receptor (beta chain) was retrieved from a study of blood T cell repertoires in COVID-19. Study as a whole: Material from acute and convalescent COVID-19 was sourced from the United States, Italy and Spain. In each case, the material was cDNA or gDNA derived from T cells, B-cell-depleted T cells, or PBMCs.

The CDR3 sequence is 13 residues long. V dropped 5 bases and J dropped 1 base, with 8 bases sitting between them. Germline V gene sequence: CDR1 LNHDA, CDR2 SQIVND (reference sequence). Followed longitudinally, the Seattle patients had been enrolled during active infection. Sequencing used immunoSEQ multiplex PCR; TCRdb keeps in-frame clones, though not all of them. The data show around 60,000 clones, roughly 84% seen once. This chain connects TRBV19 to TRBJ1-1; D is uncertain. This sequence was found in a man in his fifties or sixties with COVID-19, enrolled during active disease. Input material: peripheral blood. This CDR3 reads CASSFRANTEAFF. For the CDR3, the DNA is TGTGCCAGTAGTTTCCGAGCGAACACTGAAGCTTTCTTT.